The 28 T cell receptor delta chains below come from one sample, sequenced in a study of γδ T cells in repeated Plasmodium falciparum infection. TCRdb made new clone calls on the multiplex PCR reads using CATT. The data hold over 45,000 delta-chain clones, with 1.6% observed a single time. Bulk repertoires came from Vgamma9/Vdelta2+ or Vdelta2-negative gammadelta T cells flow-sorted from PBMC. Sequencing was performed on gamma-delta T cells from blood. The receptors derive from a pool of human donors (malaria-infected and uninfected, not separated).

This clone was observed a few times. TCRdb pairs this DNA with a much larger clone's protein that differs at residue 14, likely a read error; the protein shown was translated from the DNA. The chain links TRDV1 to TRDJ3, with 10 bases lining up with TRDD3. TCRdb is silent on the J gene; assignment here came from matching the DNA to germline. V was pared by 2 bases and J by 0 bases, with 19 bases of the junction left unmatched. The CDR3 is 24 residues long. CDR1 is TSWWSYY, CDR2 QGS, per germline. The CDR3 here is CALGERPYLPTGGCFSWDTRQMFF. The CDR3 DNA is TGTGCTCTTGGGGAAAGGCCCTACCTTCCAACTGGGGGATGCTTCTCCTGGGACACCCGACAGATGTTTTTC.

Concerning this clone: One end of the junction is discordant with germline, which a read error may explain. This chain links TRDV1 with TRDJ4; 7 bases agree with TRDD3. Matching the DNA to germline supplied the J gene, which TCRdb does not give. CDR3 length: 22 amino acids. The germline V gene has CDR1 TSWWSYY and CDR2 QGS. The CDR3: CALWELYGPGGAVSPLSRPLIF. The CDR3 DNA sequence: TGTGCTCTTTGGGAACTTTATGGGCCTGGGGGGGCGGTTTCACCTTTATCACGACCCCTGATCTTT.

In regard to this clone: The TCRdb protein, from a much larger clone, departs from this DNA's translation at residue 5, likely by read error; the protein shown derives from the DNA. The genes are TRDV1 and TRDJ1; TRDD3 agrees at 10 bases. TCRdb records no J gene; here it was assigned by comparing the DNA to germline. Trimming at V came to 4 bases and at J to 6 bases, leaving 20 bases not matched to a gene. Germline assignment: CDR1 TSWWSYY and CDR2 QGS. The CDR3 covers 19 residues. The CDR3 here is CALGGLRSPLLGDPHKLIF. As DNA, the CDR3 is TGTGCTCTTGGGGGACTCAGGTCTCCCTTACTGGGGGATCCCCATAAACTCATCTTT.

In the case of this clone: The TCRdb protein comes from a much larger clone and disagrees with this DNA's translation at residue 12, likely due to a read error; the protein given here is derived from the DNA. The genes are TRDV1 and TRDJ1; 10 nucleotides align to TRDD3. The J gene was not available in TCRdb and was assigned here by matching the DNA to germline segments. CDR1 is TSWWSYY and CDR2 is QGS in the germline V gene. V dropped 1 base and J dropped 7; count of bases not matched to a gene: 9. The CDR3 is 16 amino acids. CDR3 sequence: CALGEHTGGSGGKLIF. The CDR3 region has the DNA TGTGCTCTTGGGGAACATACTGGGGGATCTGGCGGTAAACTCATCTTT.

This clone appeared a few times. This likely came from a read error, as a far larger clone is one base away. This CDR3 is also generated by other DNA sequences in the sample. The chain links TRDV2 to TRDJ1; 12 bases line up with TRDD3. No J segment appears in TCRdb, so it was assigned here by matching the sequence to germline. CDR3 length: 19 residues. Germline V CDR1 and CDR2: GEAIGNYY, EKD. CDR3 protein: CACDTLRLGDTGHTDKLIF. CDR3 DNA sequence: TGTGCCTGCGACACTCTACGACTGGGGGATACAGGTCACACCGATAAACTCATCTTT.

This clone was seen only a few times. A far larger clone lies a single base away; this is likely a read error. Other nucleotide sequences from this sample produce the same CDR3. The CDR3 DNA follows: TGTGCCTTTAAAGGACTGTGGAGGGGTGGGTACACCGATAAACTCATCTTC. Protein sequence: CAFKGLWRGGYTDKLIF. With the J gene uncalled, the V gene is TRDV3; the D call in the table, TRDD3, was not verified against the DNA. The CDR3 extends over 17 amino acids. Germline lookup yields CDR1 TVYSNPD and CDR2 GDNSRS (reference sequence).

About this clone: This likely came from a read error, as a far larger clone is one base away. This sample also contains other DNA sequences that code for the same CDR3. The rearrangement uses TRDV1 and TRDJ1; TRDD2 matches 7 bases. No J segment appears in TCRdb, so it was assigned here by matching the sequence to germline. This CDR3 region has 22 residues. Germline values: CDR1 TSWWSYY, CDR2 QGS. In nucleotides, the CDR3 is TGTGCTCTTGGACCTCGCGTTCCTACCATGGGGACAAGACCCAAGTACACCGACAAACTCATCTTT. This codes for CALGPRVPTMGTRPKYTDKLIF.

In its sample, this clone was seen many times. TCRdb shows a much larger clone's protein in place of this DNA's translation, and the two differ at residue 10, likely through a read error; the protein shown is translated from the DNA. This chain joins TRDV1 and TRDJ1; D is unresolved. V gave up 2 bases and J gave up 0 bases, with 19 bases separating them. The CDR3 has 18 residues. Per the germline V gene, CDR1 is TSWWSYY and CDR2 is QGS. The CDR3: CALGEIAQVAPHTDKLIF. CDR3 nucleotides: TGTGCTCTTGGGGAAATTGCTCAAGTCGCCCCCCACACCGATAAACTCATCTTT.

By proportion, this clone is medium-sized. The rearrangement uses TRDV2 and TRDJ1; the match to TRDD3 covers 8 bases. After removal of 3 bases from V and 0 bases from J, the junction contained 11 bases not matched to a gene. Germline V gene sequence: CDR1 GEAIGNYY, CDR2 EKD. This CDR3 contains 17 residues. The CDR3, as DNA: TGTGCCTGTGACGTCCGCTACCTGGGGGACCACACCGATAAACTCATCTTT. This codes for CACDVRYLGDHTDKLIF.

This clone came up many times. One base separates it from a far larger clone, so it is likely a read error. V gene TRDV3 combines with J gene TRDJ1; 11 bases are a match to TRDD3. CDR1 is TVYSNPD, CDR2 GDNSRS, per germline (reference sequence). V trimming: 2 bases; J trimming: 8 bases; junction bases outside the gene matches: 16. The CDR3 loop spans 16 amino acids. The CDR3 spells CAFSYEYWGIRDKLIF. The CDR3 DNA is TGTGCCTTTTCCTACGAGTACTGGGGGATAAGGGACAAACTCATCTTT.

This clone has a handful of counts. This DNA's translation and the protein TCRdb lists, from a much larger clone, do not match at residue 5, likely due to a read error; the protein shown is translated from the DNA. V usage is TRDV2 and J usage is TRDJ3; TRDD3 matches at 10 bases. TCRdb lists no J gene, so it was determined here by aligning the DNA to germline. This CDR3 has 25 residues. V lost 3 bases and J lost 1; bases outside the gene matches: 26. Germline V CDR1 and CDR2: GEAIGNYY, EKD. The CDR3 DNA reads as TGTGCCTGTGACGCCGGAGTTTCCGACACATACTGGGGGATCCGACATTCCTGGGACACCCGACAGATGTTTTTC. As protein: CACDAGVSDTYWGIRHSWDTRQMFF.

A word on this clone: TCRdb's entry gives the protein of a much larger clone, which mismatches this DNA's translation at residue 23, likely from a read error; the protein reported here is translated from the DNA. The V segment is TRDV2, and no J call was made; the table assigns TRDD3, which was not confirmed against the DNA. Germline CDR1 GEAIGNYY, CDR2 EKD. The length of the CDR3 is 24 residues. CDR3 sequence (DNA): TGTGCCTGTGACACCCTGGATCTAAAACACCCCGTACTGGGGGATAGGAGTAACCCCGATAAACTCACCTTT. It encodes CACDTLDLKHPVLGDRSNPDKLTF.

This clone was counted between two and nine times. The protein held in TCRdb is that of a much larger clone and does not match this DNA's translation at residue 10, likely because of a read error; the protein shown is translated from the DNA. CDR3 sequence: CALGELLWGMSLKYTDKLIF. The CDR3 bases are TGTGCTCTTGGGGAGTTACTCTGGGGGATGAGTTTAAAGTACACCGATAAACTCATCTTT. The V and J genes are TRDV1 and TRDJ1; 9 positions agree with TRDD3. The CDR3 contains 20 residues. Germline trimming cut 3 bases from V and 0 bases from J; bases unmatched to any gene: 17. CDR1 is TSWWSYY and CDR2 is QGS in the germline V gene.

This clone occurred many times. This may come from a read error, since a much larger clone is one base off. The chain couples TRDV1 to TRDJ1, with 9 positions matching TRDD3. The germline gives CDR1 TSWWSYY, CDR2 QGS. The CDR3 spans 25 residues. Germline trimming cut 0 bases from V and 0 bases from J; bases unmatched to any gene: 29. The CDR3 loop is CALGELYPTFYTPGDTPKYTDKLIF. CDR3 DNA: TGTGCTCTTGGGGAACTCTATCCTACGTTTTACACCCCGGGGGATACTCCAAAATACACCGATAAACTCATCTTT.

By proportion, this clone is medium-sized (0.01 to 0.1%). This sample also contains other DNA sequences that code for the same CDR3. The chain employs TRDV1 and TRDJ1; D possibly corresponds to TRDD3 (5 bases). Per germline, CDR1 TSWWSYY and CDR2 QGS. The length of the CDR3 is 20 residues. Between the trimmed V and J ends, which lost 1 base and 0 bases, there was a span of 24 bases. This CDR3 is CALGEPLGPTCPGYTDKLIF. The CDR3 DNA reads TGTGCTCTTGGGGAACCCCTTGGGCCCACCTGCCCTGGGTACACCGATAAACTCATCTTT.

Comment on this clone: This likely stems from a read error, as it lies one base from a far larger clone. J gene calling gave no result, while the V gene is TRDV1; the table's D gene call, TRDD3, was not cross checked with the DNA. The CDR3 loop spans 26 amino acids. CDR1 and CDR2 from the germline V gene are TSWWSYY and QGS. CDR3 coding DNA: TGTGCTCTTGGGGAATTCTGTTTCCTGTCATCCTCCTTAGCGGCTACTGGGGGCGAGTACACCGATAAGCTCATCTTT. Translation: CALGEFCFLSSSLAATGGEYTDKLIF.

In its sample, this clone ranks as medium-sized. Other DNA sequences from this sample encode an identical CDR3 as well. The chain has TRDV1 and TRDJ1; TRDD2 is a possible D gene (5 bases). The CDR3 runs 17 residues. V lost 0 bases and J lost 8, with 22 bases in between. Per germline, CDR1 TSWWSYY and CDR2 QGS. The CDR3 bases are TGTGCTCTTGGGGAACTCCTACGGTCGGAACTGTCTAGCAAACTCATCTTT. Protein: CALGELLRSELSSKLIF.

With regard to this clone: A far bigger clonotype differs at one base, so this is likely a read error. This sample also contains other DNA sequences that code for the same CDR3. No J gene call was made, and the V gene is TRDV1; TRDD3, as called in the table, went unchecked against the DNA. The CDR3 totals 20 residues. Per the germline V gene, CDR1 is TSWWSYY and CDR2 is QGS. Here the CDR3 reads CALGTIFAGGGYWYTDKLIF. The CDR3 DNA reads TGTGCTCTTGGGACCATCTTTGCCGGGGGAGGTTACTGGTACACCGATAAACTCATCTTC.

The sample holds a few counts of this clone. TCRdb has a much larger clone's protein, which differs at residue 11 from the translation of this DNA, likely because of a read error; what is shown is the protein translated from the DNA. The rearrangement joins TRDV1 to TRDJ1, with 10 bases fitting TRDD3. The CDR3 has 21 residues. Germline V gene data show CDR1 as TSWWSYY and CDR2 as QGS. Losses at the gene ends were 5 bases for V and 0 bases for J; bases not matched to a gene: 21. CDR3 protein: CALGLTRRNNRGIRYTDKLIF. For the CDR3, the DNA is TGTGCTCTTGGGCTTACTCGACGTAATAACAGGGGGATACGGTACACCGATAAACTCATCTTT.

Notes on this clone: The translation of this DNA and the TCRdb protein of a much larger clone differ at residue 7, probably owing to a read error; the protein shown here is translated from the DNA. The chain links TRDV1 to TRDJ1, with D hard to call. TCRdb does not report a J gene; here it was assigned by matching the DNA to germline references. The V end was cut by 9 bases, the J end by 4 bases, with 12 bases between. CDR1 and CDR2 from the germline V gene are TSWWSYY and QGS. This CDR3 region has 12 residues. The CDR3 nucleotides are TGTGCTCTCCTAGCCCGGGTCGATAAACTCATCTTT. This codes for CALLARVDKLIF.

By sample share, this clone is medium-sized. CDR3 protein: CALGKGSYTDKLIF. The CDR3 DNA reads TGTGCTCTTGGGAAGGGCTCGTACACCGATAAACTCATCTTT. The rearrangement links TRDV1 to TRDJ1; unclear D gene. CDR1 is TSWWSYY, CDR2 QGS, per germline. The V end lost 5 bases, the J end lost 0 bases, and 10 bases lay between the germline ends. CDR3 length: 14 residues.

This clone was seen only a few times. The protein that TCRdb holds for this DNA derives from a much larger clone and differs from the translated DNA at residue 6, which likely indicates a read error; the protein shown here is translated from the DNA. The rearrangement uses TRDV1 and TRDJ1, with D possibly TRDD3 on 6 matching bases. Trimming removed 5 bases from V and 3 bases from J, with 19 bases in between. Per the germline V gene, CDR1 is TSWWSYY and CDR2 is QGS. The CDR3 is 16 amino acids. The CDR3 nucleotides are TGTGCTCTTGGGAGTCTTCGGGATAATAAAGCCGATAAACTCATCTTT. Translating it yields CALGSLRDNKADKLIF.

This clone was counted only a few times. This is likely an artifact of a read error, given a far larger clone one base away. This rearrangement joins TRDV2 to TRDJ1, with 8 positions matching TRDD3. The J gene, absent from TCRdb, was called here by matching the DNA to germline. The CDR3 is 19 amino acids. Germline V gene data show CDR1 as GEAIGNYY and CDR2 as EKD. The CDR3 loop reads CACDTAGGTFQPHTDKLIF. CDR3 in DNA: TGCGCCTGTGACACCGCTGGGGGAACTTTCCAACCTCACACCGATAAACTCATCTTT.

In its sample, this clone is medium-sized. The gene calls are TRDV2 and TRDJ1; 9 bases align to TRDD3. V shed 1 base and J 2 bases; nucleotides not matched to a gene: 13. Germline assignment: CDR1 GEAIGNYY and CDR2 EKD. The CDR3 has 18 residues. The CDR3 sequence is CACDTLRTGGPQTDKLIF. The CDR3 region has the DNA TGTGCCTGTGACACATTACGAACTGGGGGACCTCAAACCGATAAACTCATCTTT.

To note about this clone: TCRdb has a much larger clone's protein, which differs at residue 8 from the translation of this DNA, likely because of a read error; what is shown is the protein translated from the DNA. The rearrangement uses TRDV1 and TRDJ1, with 7 bases identical to TRDD3. Germline matching of the DNA provided the J gene here, since TCRdb leaves it blank. The CDR3 loop spans 20 amino acids. J was trimmed by 4 bases and V by 2 bases; bases with no gene match: 22. The V gene's germline CDR1 is TSWWSYY and CDR2 QGS. CDR3 residues: CALGEYRVGDEVTPFDKLIF. The CDR3 nucleotides are TGTGCTCTTGGGGAATACAGGGTGGGGGACGAAGTAACACCCTTCGATAAACTCATCTTT.

A few counts support this clone. Given a much more abundant clone one base away, this may be a read error. The same CDR3 arises from other DNA sequences in this sample as well. V and J are TRDV2 and TRDJ3; 8 bases match TRDD3. Since TCRdb gives no J gene, matching the DNA to germline was used here to assign it. The CDR3 covers 21 residues. Germline values: CDR1 GEAIGNYY, CDR2 EKD. The CDR3 DNA reads as TGTGCCTGTGACATACTGGGGGGCGCACGTAGAAGCTCCTGGGACACCAGACAGATGTTTTTC. This gives the protein CACDILGGARRSSWDTRQMFF.

Comments on this clone: The protein held in TCRdb is that of a much larger clone and does not match this DNA's translation at residue 8, likely because of a read error; the protein shown is translated from the DNA. The chain recombines TRDV1 with TRDJ1; D uncertain. The J gene comes from matching the DNA to germline here; TCRdb lacks it. The germline V gene encodes CDR1 TSWWSYY and CDR2 QGS. V lost 0 bases to trimming and J lost 7 bases, with 12 bases between them. This CDR3 spans 14 amino acids. CDR3 protein: CALGELPVPGKLIF. Written as DNA, the CDR3 is TGTGCTCTTGGGGAACTTCCGGTACCGGGTAAACTCATCTTT.

With regard to this clone: The protein given by TCRdb reflects a much larger clone and differs at residue 10 from this DNA's translation, likely from a read error; the protein shown is the DNA's translation. The V call is TRDV1, the J call TRDJ1, with D maybe TRDD3 (6 bases). TCRdb carries no J gene annotation; the J gene was assigned here by matching the DNA with germline. This CDR3 is built from 16 residues. Germline V gene data show CDR1 as TSWWSYY and CDR2 as QGS. The CDR3 reads CALPWGSESSTYKLIF. In DNA form, the CDR3 reads TGTGCTCTTCCGTGGGGGTCTGAGTCGTCCACCTATAAACTCATCTTT.